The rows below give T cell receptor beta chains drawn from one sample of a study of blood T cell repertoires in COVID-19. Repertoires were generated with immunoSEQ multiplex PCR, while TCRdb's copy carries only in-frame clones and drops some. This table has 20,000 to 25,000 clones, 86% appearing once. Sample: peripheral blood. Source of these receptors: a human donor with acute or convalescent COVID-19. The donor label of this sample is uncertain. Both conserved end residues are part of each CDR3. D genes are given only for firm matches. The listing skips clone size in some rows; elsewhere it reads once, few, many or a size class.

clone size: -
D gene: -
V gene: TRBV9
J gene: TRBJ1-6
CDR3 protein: CASSADILNNSPLHF
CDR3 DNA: TGTGCCAGCAGCGCGGACATTCTTAATAATTCACCCCTCCACTTT

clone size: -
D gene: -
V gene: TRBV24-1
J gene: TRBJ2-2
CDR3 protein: CATSDQQGTGELFF
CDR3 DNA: TGTGCCACCAGTGACCAGCAGGGCACCGGGGAGCTGTTTTTT

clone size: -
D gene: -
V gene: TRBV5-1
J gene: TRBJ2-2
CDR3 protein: CASSSGTENTGELFF
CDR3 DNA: TGCGCCAGCAGCTCAGGGACTGAGAACACCGGGGAGCTGTTTTTT

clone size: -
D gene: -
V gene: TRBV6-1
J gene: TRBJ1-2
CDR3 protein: CASSDLGTPNYGYTF
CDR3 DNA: TGTGCCAGCAGTGACCTCGGGACACCCAACTATGGCTACACCTTC

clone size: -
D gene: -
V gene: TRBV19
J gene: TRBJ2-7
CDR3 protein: CASSPRSGPYEQYF
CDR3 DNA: TGTGCCAGTAGTCCCCGGTCAGGGCCATACGAGCAGTACTTC

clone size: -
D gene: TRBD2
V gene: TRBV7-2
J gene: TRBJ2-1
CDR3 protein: CASRYSSGGNEQFF
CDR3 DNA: TGTGCCAGCAGATACTCCTCGGGGGGGAATGAGCAGTTCTTC

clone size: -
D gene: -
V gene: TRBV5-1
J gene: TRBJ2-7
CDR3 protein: CASSLVTGTYEQYF
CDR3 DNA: TGCGCCAGCAGCTTGGTCACAGGTACCTACGAGCAGTACTTC

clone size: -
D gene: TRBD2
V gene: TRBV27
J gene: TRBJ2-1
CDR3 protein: CASSFGWSGGRQYNEQFF
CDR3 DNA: TGTGCCAGCAGTTTCGGATGGTCTGGCGGGAGGCAATACAATGAGCAGTTCTTC

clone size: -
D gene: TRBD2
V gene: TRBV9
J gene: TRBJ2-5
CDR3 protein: CASSVGSRLAGAVQETQYF
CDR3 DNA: TGTGCCAGCAGCGTAGGTTCTCGACTAGCGGGAGCGGTCCAAGAGACCCAGTACTTC

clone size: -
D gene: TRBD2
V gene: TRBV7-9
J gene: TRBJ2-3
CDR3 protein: CASSPFVVREELDTQYF
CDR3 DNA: TGTGCCAGCAGCCCCTTTGTAGTGCGGGAGGAATTAGATACGCAGTATTTT

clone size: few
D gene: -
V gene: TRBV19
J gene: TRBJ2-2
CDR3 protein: CASSRWQGDGELFF
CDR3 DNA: TGTGCCAGTAGTAGGTGGCAGGGCGACGGGGAGCTGTTTTTT

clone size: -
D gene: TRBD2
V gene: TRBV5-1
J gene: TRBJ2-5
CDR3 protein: CASSTRTSGRQETQYF
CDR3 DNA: TGCGCCAGCAGCACACGGACTAGCGGGAGGCAAGAGACCCAGTACTTC

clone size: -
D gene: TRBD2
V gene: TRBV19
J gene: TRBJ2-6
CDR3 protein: CASIDYRGTSGSSGANVLTF
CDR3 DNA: TGTGCCAGTATTGACTATAGGGGGACTAGCGGGAGCTCTGGGGCCAACGTCCTGACTTTC

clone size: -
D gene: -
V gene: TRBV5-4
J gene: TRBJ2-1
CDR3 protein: CASSLGGQAYNEQFF
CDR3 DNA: TGTGCCAGCAGCTTGGGCGGACAAGCCTACAATGAGCAGTTCTTC

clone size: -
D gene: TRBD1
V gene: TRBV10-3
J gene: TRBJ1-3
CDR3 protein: CAIRGTGEGNTIYF
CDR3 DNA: TGTGCCATCAGGGGGACAGGGGAAGGAAACACCATATATTTT

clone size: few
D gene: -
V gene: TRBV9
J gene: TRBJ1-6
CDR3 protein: CASNHDGQRNSPLHF
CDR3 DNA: TGTGCCAGCAACCACGACGGACAGCGGAATTCACCCCTCCACTTT